Each of the 9 T cell receptor beta chains below was sequenced from the same sample in a study of tumor and adjacent non-tumor tissue in lung cancer (dated by TCRdb to the late 2010s). RNA was extracted from bulk unsorted tissue and checked for quality with a NanoDrop ND-1000 and an Agilent 2100. The library was made by multiplex PCR. Reads for this sample came from an Illumina HiSeq 2500. TCRbeta libraries were constructed through three rounds of nested PCR with primers (Table S4) according to protocols modified from ARM-PCR. TCRdb took the public reads, trimmed them with fastp at Q25, ran MiXCR for clone calling and kept in-frame beta chains. A single entry per CDR3 protein holds the most common genes and DNA from its merged rows. Here the sample has roughly 200,000 distinct CDR3 sequences; 60% to 85% occur a single time. In total, the top ten clones hold around 27% of the sample. The sequenced material came from lung tumor tissue. The receptors were sampled from a man in his sixties with non-small cell lung cancer.

About this clonotype itself: A junction boundary mismatches the germline segment, possibly from a read error. The chain couples TRBV20-1 to TRBJ2-7, with 7 bases identical to TRBD2. The CDR3 contains 13 residues. The germline V gene has CDR1 DFQATT and CDR2 SNEGSKA (reference sequence). The CDR3 bases are TGCAGTACTAGACGGGGGGTGGCCTACGAGCAGTACTTT. This translates into CSTRRGVAYEQYF.

In the case of this clonotype: One end of the junction is discordant with germline, which a read error may explain. The V and J genes are TRBV6-1 and TRBJ1-3; possible D gene TRBD1, 6 bases. There are 15 residues in the CDR3. Germline CDR1 and CDR2: MNHNS and SASEGT. This CDR3 is CTSRAGTSSGNTIYF. The CDR3 nucleotides read TGTACCAGCAGAGCCGGGACAAGCTCTGGAAACACCATATATTTT.

This clonotype occurred many times. The chain joins TRBV29-1 to TRBJ2-7, with no clear D. Per the germline V gene, CDR1 is SQVTM and CDR2 is ANQGSEA. The V and J ends lost 0 bases and 2 bases respectively, with 5 bases between them. The CDR3 length is 12 residues. CDR3 in DNA: TGCAGCGTTGAAGATGGCACCTACGAGCAGTACTTC. This codes for CSVEDGTYEQYF.

About this clonotype: One end of the junction does not line up with germline, which may come from a read error. CDR3 loop: CSAREGGARSYEHYF. In nucleotides, the CDR3 is TGCAGTGCTAGAGAGGGGGGGGCGCGGTCCTACGAGCACTACTTC. V is TRBV20-1 and J is TRBJ2-7; the D gene is possibly TRBD2 (7 bases). The CDR3 runs 15 residues. Germline V CDR1 and CDR2: DFQATT, SNEGSKA (reference sequence).

This chain joins TRBV11-3 and TRBJ2-1; D is undetermined. The last part of the DNA fits TRBJ2-7 better; the J call may be wrong. Germline CDR1 reads SGHNT; CDR2 reads YENEEA. This CDR3 spans 14 amino acids. The CDR3: CASSFGERYNEQYF. CDR3 sequence (DNA): TGTGCCAGCAGCTTTGGTGAGCGATACAATGAGCAGTACTTC.

This clonotype occurred a few times. This could be a read error, since a much larger clone is one nucleotide away. The rearrangement links TRBV11-3 to TRBJ1-4; a possible D gene is TRBD1 (6 bases). The CDR3 is made up of 17 amino acids. The germline V gene encodes CDR1 SGHNT and CDR2 YENEEA. The CDR3 bases are TGTGCCAGCAGTTTAGGCGGGGGGCGCGGAGCTAATGAAAAACTGTTTTTT. Protein product: CASSLGGGRGANEKLFF.

With respect to this clonotype: The junction shows a germline mismatch at one end, possibly a read error. The chain couples TRBV20-1 to TRBJ2-7; D gene uncertain. This CDR3 has 13 residues. The germline V gene has CDR1 DFQATT and CDR2 SNEGSKA (reference sequence). In nucleotides, the CDR3 is TGTAGTGCTTCTCCGACACACTCCTACGAGCAGTACTTC. It translates to CSASPTHSYEQYF.

The V call is TRBV4-2, the J call TRBJ2-1, with 8 bases matching TRBD1. This CDR3 is 16 amino acids long. J gave up 6 bases and V 0 bases, and 7 bases lay outside the gene matches. Germline V CDR1 and CDR2: LGHNA, YNFKEQ. DNA of the CDR3: TGTGCCAGCAGCCAAGAGTTTGTAACAGGGGGCAATGAGCAGTTCTTC. As protein: CASSQEFVTGGNEQFF.

As concerns this clonotype: One end of the junction is discordant with germline, which a read error may explain. In nucleotides, the CDR3 is TGTGTCAGCAGAGATACAGGGGGGAGCAATCAGCCCCAGCATTTT. Translation gives CVSRDTGGSNQPQHF. The V gene is TRBV12-3 or TRBV12-4, the J gene TRBJ1-5; TRBD1 matches 8 bases. This CDR3 spans 15 amino acids.